Ten or more counts support the clone carrying this TCR beta chain. What it binds is not known. This entry is derived from a study of identical twins. Healthy Caucasians made up all donors. Broader study findings: Partial confounding of zero-insertion analyses by invariant MAIT and iNKT cells was possible. There was an excess of low generation probability in the out-of-frame alpha sequences that twins shared.

The authors used template switching to add a universal primer site and gave cDNA unique molecular identifiers. TCRdb ran MiXCR on the 5' RACE reads and lists one entry per CDR3 protein. The sample contains approximately 890,000 distinct CDR3 sequences, about 12% of which appear only once. These data were also filed under a second study, of yellow fever vaccine responses in identical twins.

Input material: PBMCs. The receptor's source is a woman in her late teens or twenties in good health.

Here the CDR3 reads CASSQKGQGGNQPQHF. The DNA of the CDR3 is TGCGCCAGCAGCCAAAAGGGACAGGGCGGCAATCAGCCCCAGCATTTT. This rearrangement joins TRBV4-1 to TRBJ1-5; 9 positions agree with TRBD1. The CDR3 covers 16 residues. Germline-derived CDR1 and CDR2 are MGHRA and YSYEKL. V trimming: 2 bases; J trimming: 2 bases; junction bases outside the gene matches: 4.